This record looks at one TCR beta chain sequence and its context. With only one base between it and a far larger clone, this is likely a read error. The data stem from a study of blood T cell repertoires in COVID-19. Study overall: Specimens from acute and convalescent COVID-19 originated in the United States, Italy and Spain. Nucleic acid was either cDNA or gDNA, and it came from T cells, B-cell-depleted T cells, or PBMCs.

The germline V and J ends were trimmed by 6 bases and 1 base, with 9 bases remaining between them. The germline gives CDR1 SNHLY, CDR2 FYNNEI. The CDR3 runs to 13 residues. Per the study methods: Estimation of nucleated cell counts relied on the amplification of reference gene primers. Profiling relied on immunoSEQ multiplex PCR, and the TCRdb table lists in-frame clones only, not all of them. That table gives V, J and clone size, and the DNA gave D and trimming. The repertoire consists of roughly 190,000 clones, with about four fifths occurring once and the leading ten covering roughly 2.8%. The J gene is TRBJ1-1, the V gene TRBV2, with D perhaps TRBD1 (5 bases). The sample was peripheral blood. The TCR originated in a middle-aged man with active or convalescent COVID-19. The CDR3 nucleotides are TGTGCCAGCAGCTCCCAGGGGAACACTGAAGCTTTCTTT. Its protein is CASSSQGNTEAFF.